One sample yielded the 12 T cell receptor beta chains listed below, sequenced in a study of OX40 agonist ivuxolimab in advanced cancers. The method was immunoSEQ multiplex PCR; TCRdb's version includes in-frame clones alone and lacks a portion of them. The sample lists more than 75,000 clones, 70% to 90% occurring once. Sequenced here: CD4+ or CD8+ T cells sorted from blood, sampled in a trial of the OX40 agonist ivuxolimab. The receptors stem from an adult with an advanced solid tumor such as melanoma, head and neck, liver or kidney cancer.

The gene calls are TRBV5-1 and TRBJ2-7; D is possibly TRBD2 (6 bases). The CDR3 consists of 13 residues. The V gene lost 4 bases and the J gene lost 6 bases, with 14 bases spanning the gap. Germline-derived CDR1 and CDR2 are SGHRS and YFSETQ. The CDR3 bases are TGCGCCAGCAGCCTGGGGGTGGGGGGCGAGCAGTACTTC. Protein sequence: CASSLGVGGEQYF.

The chain employs TRBV19 and TRBJ1-2, with 10 bases identical to TRBD1. Germline loops: CDR1 LNHDA, CDR2 SQIVND (reference sequence). The CDR3 contains 15 residues. The trim removed 4 bases at V and 2 bases at J, leaving 4 bases unmatched. The CDR3 loop reads CASSTGTGENYGYTF. Written as DNA, the CDR3 is TGTGCCAGTAGTACTGGGACAGGGGAAAACTATGGCTACACCTTC.

CDR3 coding DNA: TGTGCCAGCAGCTTGGAGCAGGGGGGACTCGAGCAGTACTTC. Protein sequence: CASSLEQGGLEQYF. The chain joins TRBV7-2 to TRBJ2-7, with D possibly matching TRBD1 (7 bases). The CDR3 extends over 14 amino acids. CDR1 is SGHTA, CDR2 FQGNSA, per germline. The ends were cut back, 3 bases at V and 6 bases at J, with 15 bases in the middle. The full variable domain, its missing parts supplied by reference TRBV7-2 and TRBJ2-7, is GAGVSQSPSNKVTEKGKDVELRCDPISGHTALYWYRQSLGQGLEFLIYFQGNSAPDKSGLPSDRFSAERTGGSVSTLTIQRTQQEDSAVYLCASSLEQGGLEQYFGPGTRLTVT.

V gene TRBV18 combines with J gene TRBJ1-5; a possible D gene is TRBD1 (6 bases). Deletions cut 2 bases from V and 4 bases from J, with 9 bases between. This CDR3 spans 14 amino acids. Germline CDR1 KGHSH, CDR2 LQKENI. The CDR3 here is CASSPGDKNQPQHF. The CDR3 nucleotides read TGTGCCAGCTCACCAGGGGACAAAAATCAGCCCCAGCATTTT. The variable domain in full, completed from reference TRBV18 and TRBJ1-5, reads NAGVMQNPRHLVRRRGQEARLRCSPMKGHSHVYWYRQLPEEGLKFMVYLQKENIIDESGMPKERFSAEFPKEGPSILRIQQVVRGDSAAYFCASSPGDKNQPQHFGDGTRLSIL.

This chain uses TRBV2 with TRBJ2-3; 9 bases map to TRBD2. The CDR3 has 13 amino acids. The V and J ends lost 8 bases and 2 bases, in that order; junction bases with no gene match: 2. The germline CDR1 and CDR2 sequences are SNHLY and FYNNEI. DNA of the CDR3: TGTGCCAGCGGGACTAGCTACACAGATACGCAGTATTTT. This codes for CASGTSYTDTQYF.

This chain joins TRBV6-4 and TRBJ2-1, with a tentative D call TRBD2 (6 bases). Germline CDR1 reads MRHNA; CDR2 reads SNTAGT. V lost 3 bases to trimming and J lost 4 bases, with 13 bases between them. The CDR3 is 15 residues long. CDR3 sequence: CASSEGVAVYNEQFF. CDR3 DNA: TGTGCCAGCAGTGAAGGGGTAGCGGTGTACAATGAGCAGTTCTTC.

The V call is TRBV10-3, the J call TRBJ2-6; 10 nucleotides match TRBD1. The V gene end was trimmed by 6 bases and the J gene end by 3 bases; junction bases not matched to a gene: 5. Germline CDR1 and CDR2: ENHRY and SYGVKD. This CDR3 comprises 16 residues. The CDR3 protein is CAISGTGAGGANVLTF. DNA for the CDR3: TGTGCCATCAGCGGGACAGGGGCGGGTGGGGCCAACGTCCTGACTTTC.

The rearrangement uses TRBV5-1 and TRBJ2-7; 10 bases are shared with TRBD2. The CDR3 has 14 residues. J lost 4 bases, V lost 1 base, and 2 bases had no gene match. The germline V gene has CDR1 SGHRS and CDR2 YFSETQ. CDR3 in amino acids: CASSLTSGNYEQYF. CDR3 sequence (DNA): TGCGCCAGCAGCTTGACTAGCGGGAATTACGAGCAGTACTTC.

The genes are TRBV2 and TRBJ2-7, with TRBD2 matching over 11 bases. The CDR3 covers 14 residues. The trim removed 5 bases at V and 4 bases at J, leaving 4 bases unmatched. Germline V gene sequence: CDR1 SNHLY, CDR2 FYNNEI. CDR3 nucleotides: TGTGCCAGCAGTTCCGGGACTAGCGGATACGAGCAGTACTTC. This sequence encodes CASSSGTSGYEQYF.

This chain links TRBV10-1 with TRBJ2-7, with 8 bases that match TRBD2. The CDR3 is made up of 13 amino acids. The V gene end was trimmed by 6 bases and the J gene end by 2 bases; junction bases not matched to a gene: 3. The germline CDR1 and CDR2 sequences are WNHNN and SYGVQD (reference sequence). The CDR3 sequence is CASSSGLAYEQYF. CDR3 in DNA: TGCGCCAGCAGCTCGGGACTAGCCTACGAGCAGTACTTC.

The rearrangement joins TRBV5-6 to TRBJ2-7; D gene unclear. The germline V and J ends were trimmed by 2 bases and 4 bases, with 16 bases remaining between them. CDR3 length: 15 amino acids. Germline lookup yields CDR1 SGHDT and CDR2 YYEEEE. CDR3 nucleotide sequence: TGTGCCAGCAGCTTAGAAGGGAACACTAATTACGAGCAGTACTTC. Its protein product is CASSLEGNTNYEQYF.

The chain joins TRBV29-1 to TRBJ2-5; D is possibly TRBD1 or TRBD2 (5 bases each). CDR3 length: 14 residues. Germline V gene data show CDR1 as SQVTM and CDR2 as ANQGSEA. V dropped 6 bases and J dropped 7 bases, with 21 bases sitting between them. CDR3 bases: TGCAGCGTGGGGGACGATTCCCTTCTCGGGACCCAGTACTTC. Translation: CSVGDDSLLGTQYF.